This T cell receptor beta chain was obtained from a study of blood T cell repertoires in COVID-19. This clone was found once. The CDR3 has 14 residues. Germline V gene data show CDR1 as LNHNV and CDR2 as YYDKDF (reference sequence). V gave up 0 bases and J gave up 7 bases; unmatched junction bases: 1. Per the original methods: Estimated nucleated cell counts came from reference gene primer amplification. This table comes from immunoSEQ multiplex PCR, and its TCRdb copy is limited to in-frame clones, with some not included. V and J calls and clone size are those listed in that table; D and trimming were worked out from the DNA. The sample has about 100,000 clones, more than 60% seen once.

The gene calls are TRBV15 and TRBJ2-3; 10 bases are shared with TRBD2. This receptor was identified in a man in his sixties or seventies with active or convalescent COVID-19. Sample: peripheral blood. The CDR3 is CATSRDTSGNTQYF. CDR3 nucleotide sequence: TGTGCCACCAGCAGAGATACTAGCGGGAATACGCAGTATTTT. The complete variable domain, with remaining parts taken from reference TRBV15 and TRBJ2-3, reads DAMVIQNPRYQVTQFGKPVTLSCSQTLNHNVMYWYQQKSSQAPKLLFHYYDKDFNNEADTPDNFQSRRPNTSFCFLDIRSPGLGDTAMYLCATSRDTSGNTQYFGPGTRLTVL.